This TCR beta chain was documented in a study of T cells after yellow fever vaccination. The V gene end was trimmed by 8 bases and the J gene end by 5 bases; junction bases not matched to a gene: 14. Looked up from germline, CDR1 is DFQATT and CDR2 is SNEGSKA (reference sequence). This CDR3 is built from 15 residues. About this clonotype itself: Its target is unknown.

In making TCR cDNA, 5'RACE template switching added a universal primer site and UMIs to it. TCRdb called the 5' RACE reads again in MiXCR, with one record for every CDR3 protein. Here the sample spans under 350,000 distinct CDR3 sequences, over 4% being singletons. Overall study findings and caveats: Reappearance after the booster was observed for most primary-vaccination clones (more than 95% CD4, about 91% CD8). Some clonotypes were seen in both the CD4 and the CD8 compartments. These made up a small share and likely arose from convergent recombination. Secondary responses were weaker yet peaked faster, day 5 versus 15.

The TCR sequence derives from a man younger than 35 who received the YFV17D yellow fever vaccine. This specimen was PBMCs, taken 5 days after the yellow fever booster vaccination. The chain has TRBV20-1 and TRBJ2-1; TRBD1 matches at 8 bases. The CDR3 loop is CSSSALRTGNNEQFF. The DNA of the CDR3 is TGCAGTTCCAGTGCGCTTAGGACAGGGAACAATGAGCAGTTCTTC.